Below are 4 T cell receptor beta chains sequenced from a single sample in a study of spatial heterogeneity in lung cancer. General study results and limits: It was found that expanded intratumoral alpha and beta TCR counts tracked tumor mutation counts.

TCRdb used MiXCR to reprocess the 5' RACE reads, holding one entry per CDR3 protein. In the table there are 15,000 to 20,000 distinct CDR3 sequences, 6.2% of which are singletons. Time point described: sample taken at primary tumor resection. These receptors have no identified antigens. Sequenced material: lung tumor tissue, taken at surgery. These receptor sequences come from a male donor with early-stage non-small cell lung cancer.

Many counts were recorded for this clonotype. This beta chain was picked up by a library intended for alpha chains and is off target, so its count carries little meaning. The chain uses TRBV18 and TRBJ2-3; 8 bases agree with TRBD2. The CDR3 is 18 amino acids. Germline CDR1 is KGHSH and CDR2 is LQKENI. After removal of 1 base from V and 5 bases from J, the junction contained 14 bases not matched to a gene. Here the CDR3 reads CASSPHGPETSVIDTQYF. The CDR3, as DNA: TGTGCCAGCTCACCACACGGGCCGGAGACTAGCGTTATAGATACGCAGTATTTT.

Details on this clonotype: This beta chain slipped into a library made for alpha chains as a stray read, so its size is not meaningful. The V call is TRBV20-1, the J call TRBJ2-3; D remains ambiguous. Germline CDR1 and CDR2: DFQATT and SNEGSKA (reference sequence). V lost 5 bases and J lost 0, with 9 bases in between. This CDR3 comprises 13 residues. The CDR3: CSALEPSTDTQYF. CDR3 nucleotides: TGCAGTGCTTTAGAGCCGAGCACAGATACGCAGTATTTT.

In its sample, this clonotype was seen many times. Being off target in a library aimed at alpha chains, this beta chain has a size of little meaning. The chain couples TRBV20-1 to TRBJ2-5; D not resolved. The CDR3 is 13 residues long. Germline V CDR1 and CDR2: DFQATT, SNEGSKA (reference sequence). V was clipped by 3 bases and J by 0 bases, with 8 bases between them. CDR3 in amino acids: CSARENYQETQYF. The DNA of the CDR3 is TGCAGTGCTAGGGAGAACTACCAAGAGACCCAGTACTTC.

On this clonotype itself: The library was designed around alpha chains, so this beta chain is a stray read whose abundance carries little weight. V usage is TRBV7-2 and J usage is TRBJ2-2; D possibly corresponds to TRBD2 (5 bases). Trimming stripped 1 base from V and 1 base from J, with 7 bases between. Germline V lookup: CDR1 SGHTA, CDR2 FQGNSA. There are 15 residues in the CDR3. The CDR3 sequence: CASSLVGRNTGELFF. CDR3 sequence (DNA): TGTGCCAGCAGCTTAGTGGGGAGGAACACCGGGGAGCTGTTTTTT.